This TCR beta chain was captured in a study of blood T cell repertoires in COVID-19. The overall study: Samples representing acute and convalescent COVID-19 were sourced from the United States, Italy and Spain. T cells, B-cell-depleted T cells, or PBMCs provided the cDNA or gDNA that served as material.

This clone was seen a few times. The CDR3 runs to 14 residues. The J segment lost 3 bases and the V segment lost 3 bases, leaving 6 bases of the junction unmatched. Germline V gene sequence: CDR1 SGHRS, CDR2 YFSETQ. Seattle cases were enrolled at active infection and followed longitudinally. In the original processing: Counts of nucleated cells, estimated from reference gene primer amplification, were obtained. The repertoire was sequenced with immunoSEQ multiplex PCR; TCRdb's copy has only in-frame clones and lacks some. The V and J calls and clone size were taken over from that table, and D and trimming were inferred from the DNA. The data contain 200,000 to 250,000 clones, 83% of them seen just once; the ten biggest clones take up around 1.3%.

This sequence joins TRBV5-1 and TRBJ2-7; TRBD1 matches at 7 bases. The specimen sequenced was peripheral blood. This sequence originates from a woman under 40 with COVID-19, enrolled during active disease. In nucleotides, the CDR3 is TGCGCCAGCAGCTCCGACAGGGTAGGCTACGAGCAGTACTTC. Translation: CASSSDRVGYEQYF.